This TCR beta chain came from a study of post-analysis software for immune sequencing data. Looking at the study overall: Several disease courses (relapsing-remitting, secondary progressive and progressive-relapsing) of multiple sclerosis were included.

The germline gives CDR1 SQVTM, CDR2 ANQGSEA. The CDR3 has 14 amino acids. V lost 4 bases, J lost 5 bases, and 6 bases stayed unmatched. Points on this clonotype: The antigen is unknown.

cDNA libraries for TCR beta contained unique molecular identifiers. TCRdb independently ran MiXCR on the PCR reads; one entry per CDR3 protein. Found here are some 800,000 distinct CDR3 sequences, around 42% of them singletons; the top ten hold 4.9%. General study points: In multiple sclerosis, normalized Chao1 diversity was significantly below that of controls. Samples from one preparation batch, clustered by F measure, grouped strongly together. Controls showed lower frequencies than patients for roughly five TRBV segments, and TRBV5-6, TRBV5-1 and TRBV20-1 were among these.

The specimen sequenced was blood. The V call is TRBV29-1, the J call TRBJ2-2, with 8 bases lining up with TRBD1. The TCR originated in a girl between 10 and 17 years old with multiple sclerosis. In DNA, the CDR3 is TGCAGCGTTGGGGGCAGGGGGCCTACCGGGGAGCTGTTTTTT. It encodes CSVGGRGPTGELFF.